The rows below give T cell receptor beta chains drawn from one sample of a study of T-cell memory formation after mild COVID-19. MiXCR, run by TCRdb on the 5' RACE reads, gives a single entry per CDR3 protein. The profile shows roughly 300,000 distinct CDR3 sequences, approximately 15% of them singletons. Sample: PBMCs or a T cell subset sorted from them (not recorded which). All receptors derive from a man younger than 35 who had mild COVID-19 (a few samples of this study predate the infection). Cell type and time point are not known. CDR3s include the opening cysteine and the closing phenylalanine or tryptophan. Fields, in order: clone size, J gene, V gene, D gene, CDR3 DNA, CDR3 protein. A D gene is named only where the DNA matches it firmly. Clone size is shown for a subset of rows, as once, few, many or a class of expanded clone.

clone_size: many; j_call: TRBJ2-2; v_call: TRBV6-5; d_call: TRBD1; cdr3_nt: TGTGCCAGCAGTTATCGGGACAGGGGTCGCGGGGAGCTGTTTTTT; cdr3_aa: CASSYRDRGRGELFF
clone_size: NA; j_call: TRBJ1-5; v_call: TRBV20-1; d_call: NA; cdr3_nt: TGCAGTGCTAGAGAATACAGCACTCTTAGCAATCAGCCCCAGCATTTT; cdr3_aa: CSAREYSTLSNQPQHF
clone_size: NA; j_call: TRBJ2-1; v_call: TRBV21-1; d_call: NA; cdr3_nt: TGTGCCAGCAGCAGAGGACAGGTCGACAATGAGCAGTTCTTC; cdr3_aa: CASSRGQVDNEQFF
clone_size: few; j_call: TRBJ1-4; v_call: TRBV19; d_call: TRBD1; cdr3_nt: TGTGCCAGTAGGGGACAGGTCGAACTGTTTTTT; cdr3_aa: CASRGQVELFF
clone_size: few; j_call: TRBJ2-3; v_call: TRBV7-2; d_call: TRBD2; cdr3_nt: TGTGCCAGCAGCTTATTCGGCGGGGGGGGAGATACGCAGTATTTT; cdr3_aa: CASSLFGGGGDTQYF
clone_size: NA; j_call: TRBJ1-4; v_call: TRBV4-1; d_call: TRBD1; cdr3_nt: TGCGCCAGCAGCCGCACTAGGGGGCTGGGGAATGAAAAACTGTTTTTT; cdr3_aa: CASSRTRGLGNEKLFF
clone_size: NA; j_call: TRBJ2-1; v_call: TRBV7-8; d_call: NA; cdr3_nt: TGTGCCAGCAGCTTAGGCGCAGGGTTCGATGAGCAGTTCTTC; cdr3_aa: CASSLGAGFDEQFF
clone_size: few; j_call: TRBJ1-1; v_call: TRBV9; d_call: NA; cdr3_nt: TGTGCCAGCAGCGTAACAGAGACGAACACTGAAGCTTTCTTT; cdr3_aa: CASSVTETNTEAFF
clone_size: few; j_call: TRBJ2-5; v_call: TRBV7-9; d_call: NA; cdr3_nt: TGTGCCAGCAGCTCATTAAGGGCGAGGACCCTCCAAGAGACCCAGTACTTC; cdr3_aa: CASSSLRARTLQETQYF
clone_size: few; j_call: TRBJ1-5; v_call: TRBV4-3; d_call: NA; cdr3_nt: TGCGCCAGCAGCCAATCCGGGGATCAGGATCAGCCCCAGCATTTT; cdr3_aa: CASSQSGDQDQPQHF
clone_size: few; j_call: TRBJ1-2; v_call: TRBV11-1; d_call: NA; cdr3_nt: TGTGCCAGCAGCAGGTTGACACCTGGCTACACCTTC; cdr3_aa: CASSRLTPGYTF
clone_size: NA; j_call: TRBJ2-1; v_call: TRBV20-1; d_call: NA; cdr3_nt: TGCAGTGCTAGTCGTCGGGGGACGTCCTACAATGAGCAGTTCTTC; cdr3_aa: CSASRRGTSYNEQFF
clone_size: few; j_call: TRBJ2-7; v_call: TRBV2; d_call: NA; cdr3_nt: TGTGCCAGCAGTGAACGTAGGGCTGGTCCCGAGCAGTACTTC; cdr3_aa: CASSERRAGPEQYF
clone_size: many; j_call: TRBJ2-3; v_call: TRBV4-1; d_call: TRBD2; cdr3_nt: TGCGCCAGCAGCCAAGATGTGGTTAGCGGGGGTGGCACAGATACGCAGTATTTT; cdr3_aa: CASSQDVVSGGGTDTQYF
clone_size: few; j_call: TRBJ2-5; v_call: TRBV7-7; d_call: NA; cdr3_nt: TGTGCCAGCAGCTATAGCGGCAGAGAGACCCAGTACTTC; cdr3_aa: CASSYSGRETQYF
clone_size: NA; j_call: TRBJ2-3; v_call: TRBV7-2; d_call: TRBD2; cdr3_nt: TGTGCCAGCAGCTTAAGTAGCGGGGGTTTTAACGCAGATACGCAGTATTTT; cdr3_aa: CASSLSSGGFNADTQYF
clone_size: NA; j_call: TRBJ1-4; v_call: TRBV7-9; d_call: TRBD1; cdr3_nt: TGTGCCAGCAGCTTAGACGGGACAGTAAATGAAAAACTGTTTTTT; cdr3_aa: CASSLDGTVNEKLFF
clone_size: few; j_call: TRBJ2-2; v_call: TRBV6-5; d_call: NA; cdr3_nt: TGTGCCAGCAGTTCCGGAGGCTCGAGCACCGGGGAGCTGTTTTTT; cdr3_aa: CASSSGGSSTGELFF
clone_size: few; j_call: TRBJ2-1; v_call: TRBV30; d_call: TRBD2; cdr3_nt: TGTGCCTGGAGTCGGAGCGGGGGTCCCCTCAATGAGCAGTTCTTC; cdr3_aa: CAWSRSGGPLNEQFF
clone_size: few; j_call: TRBJ2-3; v_call: TRBV7-2; d_call: NA; cdr3_nt: TGTGCCAGCAGCTTAGCTTTATTTCGGGGAGTCTATAGTACAGATACGCAGTATTTT; cdr3_aa: CASSLALFRGVYSTDTQYF
clone_size: NA; j_call: TRBJ2-6; v_call: TRBV7-8; d_call: NA; cdr3_nt: TGTGCCAGCAGCTTGATGTTTGGGGCCAACGTCCTGACTTTC; cdr3_aa: CASSLMFGANVLTF
clone_size: NA; j_call: TRBJ1-2; v_call: TRBV4-3; d_call: TRBD1; cdr3_nt: TGCGCCAGCAGCCAAGGAACAGGGGCCGGCTACACCTTC; cdr3_aa: CASSQGTGAGYTF
clone_size: few; j_call: TRBJ2-5; v_call: TRBV29-1; d_call: TRBD2; cdr3_nt: TGCAGCGTTGAAGCGAGGAGACTAGCGGGGGAAGAGACCCAGTACTTC; cdr3_aa: CSVEARRLAGEETQYF
clone_size: few; j_call: TRBJ2-1; v_call: TRBV7-2; d_call: TRBD2; cdr3_nt: TGTGCCAGCAGCTCCAGGACTAGAGGAGGTGAGCAGTTCTTC; cdr3_aa: CASSSRTRGGEQFF
clone_size: NA; j_call: TRBJ2-3; v_call: TRBV20-1; d_call: TRBD2; cdr3_nt: TGCAGTGCTAGAGATCCAGCGGGGGCGGATTCAGATACGCAGTATTTT; cdr3_aa: CSARDPAGADSDTQYF
clone_size: NA; j_call: TRBJ1-1; v_call: TRBV5-1; d_call: NA; cdr3_nt: TGCGCCAGCAGCGGGGCGGGACTCCCCCGCGCAGCTTTCTTT; cdr3_aa: CASSGAGLPRAAFF
clone_size: NA; j_call: TRBJ1-3; v_call: TRBV15; d_call: NA; cdr3_nt: TGTGCCACCAGCAGAGACGGTTTTGGAAACACCATATATTTT; cdr3_aa: CATSRDGFGNTIYF
clone_size: few; j_call: TRBJ1-1; v_call: TRBV5-6; d_call: NA; cdr3_nt: TGTGCCAGCAGCTTGGCCCTTTGGGGTACTGAAGCTTTCTTT; cdr3_aa: CASSLALWGTEAFF
clone_size: few; j_call: TRBJ1-2; v_call: TRBV4-1; d_call: NA; cdr3_nt: TGCGCCAGCAGCCAAGTAGGAGGCCAGGGGCGTTTTTATGGCTACACCTTC; cdr3_aa: CASSQVGGQGRFYGYTF
clone_size: few; j_call: TRBJ1-2; v_call: TRBV5-1; d_call: NA; cdr3_nt: TGCGCCAGCAGCGGAAGTCAGGGGCCCCAAGGAGGCTACACCTTC; cdr3_aa: CASSGSQGPQGGYTF
clone_size: few; j_call: TRBJ2-3; v_call: TRBV3-1; d_call: TRBD2; cdr3_nt: TGTGCCAGCAGCCAAAGCGGGGCAGATACGCAGTATTTT; cdr3_aa: CASSQSGADTQYF
clone_size: NA; j_call: TRBJ2-1; v_call: TRBV20-1; d_call: TRBD2; cdr3_nt: TGCAGTGCTAGAGGACTAGCGGGGGGTCCGTTCGTCGATGAGCAGTTCTTC; cdr3_aa: CSARGLAGGPFVDEQFF
clone_size: NA; j_call: TRBJ1-6; v_call: TRBV12-3/TRBV12-4; d_call: TRBD1; cdr3_nt: TGTGCCAGCAGTTTACGGGGGACAGTAAATTCACCCCTCCACTTT; cdr3_aa: CASSLRGTVNSPLHF
clone_size: NA; j_call: TRBJ2-3; v_call: TRBV7-2; d_call: NA; cdr3_nt: TGTGCCAGCAGGAAATCCAGGGTAGATACGCAGTATTTT; cdr3_aa: CASRKSRVDTQYF
clone_size: many; j_call: TRBJ2-5; v_call: TRBV5-1; d_call: TRBD2; cdr3_nt: TGCGCCAGCAGCGAGCGGGGGCAGAGCCTTCAAGAGACCCAGTACTTC; cdr3_aa: CASSERGQSLQETQYF
clone_size: NA; j_call: TRBJ1-6; v_call: TRBV7-6; d_call: NA; cdr3_nt: TGTGCCAGCAGCCACGGTCTGGATTCACCCCTCCACTTT; cdr3_aa: CASSHGLDSPLHF
clone_size: few; j_call: TRBJ2-7; v_call: TRBV7-9; d_call: NA; cdr3_nt: TGTGCCAGCAGCTCCGGGGGCGAAGCAGGGGATAGAGAGCAGTACTTC; cdr3_aa: CASSSGGEAGDREQYF
clone_size: NA; j_call: TRBJ1-5; v_call: TRBV21-1; d_call: NA; cdr3_nt: TGTGCCAGCAGCAGGCGACAGGTTTCTGGCAATCAGCCCCAGCATTTT; cdr3_aa: CASSRRQVSGNQPQHF
clone_size: NA; j_call: TRBJ2-1; v_call: TRBV4-1; d_call: NA; cdr3_nt: TGCGCCAGCAGCCAACAGCATACTATCGGGACAATCCTCACCTTC; cdr3_aa: CASSQQHTIGTILTF
clone_size: few; j_call: TRBJ1-6; v_call: TRBV19; d_call: NA; cdr3_nt: TGTGCCAGTAGAGGACAGTTCGGCTCCTATAATTCACCCCTCCACTTT; cdr3_aa: CASRGQFGSYNSPLHF
clone_size: few; j_call: TRBJ2-7; v_call: TRBV5-1; d_call: TRBD2; cdr3_nt: TGCGCCAGCAGCCCTGGACTAGCGGGAGGACCCTACGAGCAGTACTTC; cdr3_aa: CASSPGLAGGPYEQYF
clone_size: NA; j_call: TRBJ2-5; v_call: TRBV28; d_call: TRBD1; cdr3_nt: TGTGCCAGCAGTTCGTCGGGACAGAGATACTTC; cdr3_aa: CASSSSGQRYF
clone_size: few; j_call: TRBJ2-3; v_call: TRBV2; d_call: NA; cdr3_nt: TGTGCCAGCAGGGGATTTGGAGGGGACACAGATACGCAGTATTTT; cdr3_aa: CASRGFGGDTDTQYF
clone_size: few; j_call: TRBJ2-1; v_call: TRBV5-1; d_call: NA; cdr3_nt: TGCGCCAGCGGCAGGGTGGAGCGGAATGAGCAGTTCTTC; cdr3_aa: CASGRVERNEQFF
clone_size: few; j_call: TRBJ2-5; v_call: TRBV7-2; d_call: TRBD1; cdr3_nt: TGTGCCAGCAGCTTCCACAGGGGTCCCCAAGAGACCCAGTACTTC; cdr3_aa: CASSFHRGPQETQYF
clone_size: many; j_call: TRBJ1-2; v_call: TRBV9; d_call: TRBD1; cdr3_nt: TGTGCCAGCAGCACATCCGGGACAGCTCACTACACCTTC; cdr3_aa: CASSTSGTAHYTF
clone_size: few; j_call: TRBJ1-2; v_call: TRBV5-5; d_call: NA; cdr3_nt: TGTGCCAGCACCTTCAGGGAATTTGGTGGCTACACCTTC; cdr3_aa: CASTFREFGGYTF
clone_size: NA; j_call: TRBJ1-5; v_call: TRBV12-3/TRBV12-4; d_call: NA; cdr3_nt: TGTGCCAGCAGCTCCTGGAACCGTCAGCCCCAGCATTTT; cdr3_aa: CASSSWNRQPQHF
clone_size: NA; j_call: TRBJ1-1; v_call: TRBV15; d_call: NA; cdr3_nt: TGTGCCACCAGCAGAGAGCCCGGGGACACTGAAGCTTTCTTT; cdr3_aa: CATSREPGDTEAFF